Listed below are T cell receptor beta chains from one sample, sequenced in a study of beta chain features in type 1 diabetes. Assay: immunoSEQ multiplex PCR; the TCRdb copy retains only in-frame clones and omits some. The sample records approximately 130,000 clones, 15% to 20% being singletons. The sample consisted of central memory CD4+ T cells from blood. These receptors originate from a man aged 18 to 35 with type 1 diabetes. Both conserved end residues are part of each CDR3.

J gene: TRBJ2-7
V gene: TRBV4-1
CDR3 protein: CASSFIGAQGEQYF

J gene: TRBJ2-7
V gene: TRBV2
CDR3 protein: CASSGQGRGDSYEQYF

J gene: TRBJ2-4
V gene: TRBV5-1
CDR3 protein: CASSLSGSGYIQYF

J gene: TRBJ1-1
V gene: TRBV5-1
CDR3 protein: CASRTLGGSTNTEAFF

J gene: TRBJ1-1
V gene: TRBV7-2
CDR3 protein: CASSIQGGTEAFF

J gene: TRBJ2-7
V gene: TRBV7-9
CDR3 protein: CASSSGQGKGEYF

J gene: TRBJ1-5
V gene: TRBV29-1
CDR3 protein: CSVTLGQSYSNQPQHF

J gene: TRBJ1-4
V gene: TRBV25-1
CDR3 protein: CASQRGDEKLFF

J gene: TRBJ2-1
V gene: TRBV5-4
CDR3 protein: CASSSSQNRDSNEQFF

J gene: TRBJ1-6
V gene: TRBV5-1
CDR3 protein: CASSLGGHGDSPLHF

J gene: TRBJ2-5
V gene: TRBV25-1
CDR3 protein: CASSPGPGTSISETQYF

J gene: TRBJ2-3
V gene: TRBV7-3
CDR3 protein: CASSLGGAFSTDTQYF

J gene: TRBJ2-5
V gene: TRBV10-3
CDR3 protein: CAISEGGLQETQYF

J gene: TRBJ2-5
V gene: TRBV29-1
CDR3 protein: CSGPLAFPGETQYF

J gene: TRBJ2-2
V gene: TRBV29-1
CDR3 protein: CSVVAGAMNTGELFF

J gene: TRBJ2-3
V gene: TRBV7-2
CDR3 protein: CASSSTGLAGTQYF

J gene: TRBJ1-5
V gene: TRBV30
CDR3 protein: CAWSRALNQPQHF

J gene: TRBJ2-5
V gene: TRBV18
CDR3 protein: CASSPRRAQETQYF

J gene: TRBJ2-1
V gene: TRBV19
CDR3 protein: CASGAGSSYNEQFF

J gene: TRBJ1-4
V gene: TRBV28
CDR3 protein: CARGSDRAYEKLFF

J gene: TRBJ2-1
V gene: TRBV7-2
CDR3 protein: CASSDYLRNEQFF

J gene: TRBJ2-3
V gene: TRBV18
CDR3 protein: CASSPTSGLSTDTQYF

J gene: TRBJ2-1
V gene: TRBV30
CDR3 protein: CAWAPGGSSYNEQFF

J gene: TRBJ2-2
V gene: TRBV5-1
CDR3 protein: CASSPGLIANTGELFF

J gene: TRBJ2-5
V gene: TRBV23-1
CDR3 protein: CASSQARGRSEAQYF

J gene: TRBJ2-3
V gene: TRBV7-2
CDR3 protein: CASSLDRGSTDTQYF

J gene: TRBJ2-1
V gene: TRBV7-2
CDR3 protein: CASSLARALYNEQFF

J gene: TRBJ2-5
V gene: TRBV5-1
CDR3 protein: CASSLAGTETQYF

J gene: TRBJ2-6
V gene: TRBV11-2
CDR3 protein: CALGTNVLTF

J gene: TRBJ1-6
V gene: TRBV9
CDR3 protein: CASRGQGQNSPLHF